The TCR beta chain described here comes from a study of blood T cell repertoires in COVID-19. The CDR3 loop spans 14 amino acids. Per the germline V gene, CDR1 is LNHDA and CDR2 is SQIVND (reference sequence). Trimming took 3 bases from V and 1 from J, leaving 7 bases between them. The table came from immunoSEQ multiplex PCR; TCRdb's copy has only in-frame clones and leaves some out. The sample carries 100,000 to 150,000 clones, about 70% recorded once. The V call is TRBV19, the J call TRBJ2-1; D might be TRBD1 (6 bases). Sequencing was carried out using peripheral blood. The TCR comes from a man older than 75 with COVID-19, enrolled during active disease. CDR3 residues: CASSIGQSYNEQFF. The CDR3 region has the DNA TGTGCCAGTAGTATCGGACAGTCCTACAATGAGCAGTTCTTC. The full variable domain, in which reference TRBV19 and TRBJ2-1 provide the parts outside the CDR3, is DGGITQSPKYLFRKEGQNVTLSCEQNLNHDAMYWYRQDPGQGLRLIYYSQIVNDFQKGDIAEGYSVSREKKESFPLTVTSAQKNPTAFYLCASSIGQSYNEQFFGPGTRLTVL.